This T cell receptor beta chain was retrieved from a study of T cell changes during pregnancy in multiple sclerosis. Clones were read by immunoSEQ multiplex PCR, and TCRdb kept only the in-frame ones, dropping some. The sample consists of some 77,000 clones, around nine tenths of them appearing once. Germline CDR1 SGHVS, CDR2 FNYEAQ. The trim removed 3 bases at V and 7 bases at J, leaving 15 bases unmatched. The CDR3 sequence is 17 residues long. The source of this sequence is a female donor in good health, enrolled as a control in a pregnancy study. Specimen: peripheral blood, collected in the second trimester of pregnancy. V gene TRBV7-6 combines with J gene TRBJ1-5, with 7 positions matching TRBD1. The CDR3, as DNA: TGTGCCAGCAGCTTGGGGCCTCCGAGACAGGGAGGACAGCCCCAGCATTTT. Its translation is CASSLGPPRQGGQPQHF.